Sequencing of this TCR beta chain was carried out in a study of cytomegalovirus exposure and HLA in healthy donors. Study as a whole: Ancestry clustering placed 70% to 90% of about 400 genotyped donors in the Caucasian-associated cluster.

The CDR3 contains 15 residues. Germline values: CDR1 MNHEY, CDR2 SVGAGI. The V and J ends lost 5 bases and 5 bases, in that order; junction bases with no gene match: 7. A remark on this clone: The antigen remains unidentified.

Study outcomes and limitations: On later analysis, the bulk of CMV-associated TCR beta chains appeared to be HLA-restricted. CMV serostatus was the only immune exposure information that was available.

With 60 Vbeta and 13 Jbeta primers, the PCR was carried out. The data were produced by immunoSEQ multiplex PCR, yet TCRdb's version contains in-frame clones alone and is incomplete. The sample data list over 100,000 clones. The rearrangement joins TRBV6-5 to TRBJ2-7; TRBD2 aligns across 12 bases. The TCR sequence derives from a man aged 40-50 years in good health and CMV-seropositive. Sequencing was done on a sample of PBMCs. CDR3 sequence: CASSTTSGRSHEQYF. The CDR3, as DNA: TGTGCCAGCAGTACAACTAGCGGGAGGAGCCACGAGCAGTACTTC.